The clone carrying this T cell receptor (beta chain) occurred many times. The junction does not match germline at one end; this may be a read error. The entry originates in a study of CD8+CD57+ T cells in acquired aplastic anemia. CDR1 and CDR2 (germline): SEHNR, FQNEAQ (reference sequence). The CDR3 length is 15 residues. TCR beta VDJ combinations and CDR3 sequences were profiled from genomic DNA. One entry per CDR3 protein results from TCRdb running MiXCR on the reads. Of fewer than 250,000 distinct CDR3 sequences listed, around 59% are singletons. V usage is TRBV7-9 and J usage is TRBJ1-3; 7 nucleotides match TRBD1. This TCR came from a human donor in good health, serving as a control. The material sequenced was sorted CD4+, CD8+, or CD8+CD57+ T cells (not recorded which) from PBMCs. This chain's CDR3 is CASTLAGTDGNTIYF. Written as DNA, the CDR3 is TGTGCCAGCACCTTAGCCGGGACAGACGGAAACACCATATATTTT.